This record concerns one T cell receptor (beta chain) sequence. The data were obtained in a study of control samples from healthy donors and cancer patients. The CDR3 consists of 11 residues. Germline V lookup: CDR1 DFQATT, CDR2 SNEGSKA (reference sequence). Produced via immunoSEQ multiplex PCR; TCRdb's table is partial and in-frame only. The table shows approximately 100,000 clones, with roughly 86% occurring only once. The sample comprised blood. The rearrangement links TRBV20-1 to TRBJ1-1; possible D gene TRBD1, 6 bases. The clonotype was recovered from a man in his sixties in good health. CDR3 amino acids: CSATGYTEAFF. The CDR3 nucleotides read TGCAGCGCCACAGGGTACACTGAAGCTTTCTTT.